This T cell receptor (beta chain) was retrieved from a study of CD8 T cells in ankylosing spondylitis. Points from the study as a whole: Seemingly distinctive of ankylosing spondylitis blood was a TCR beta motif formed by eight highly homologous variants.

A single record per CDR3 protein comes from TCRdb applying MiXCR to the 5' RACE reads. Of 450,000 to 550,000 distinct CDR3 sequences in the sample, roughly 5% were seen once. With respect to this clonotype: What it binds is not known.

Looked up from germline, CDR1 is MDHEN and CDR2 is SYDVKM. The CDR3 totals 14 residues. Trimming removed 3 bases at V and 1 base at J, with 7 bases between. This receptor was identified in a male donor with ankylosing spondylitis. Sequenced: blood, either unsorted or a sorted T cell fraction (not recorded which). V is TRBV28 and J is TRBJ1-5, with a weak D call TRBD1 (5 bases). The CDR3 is CASSFGTSNQPQHF. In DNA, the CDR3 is TGTGCCAGCAGTTTTGGGACCAGCAATCAGCCCCAGCATTTT.